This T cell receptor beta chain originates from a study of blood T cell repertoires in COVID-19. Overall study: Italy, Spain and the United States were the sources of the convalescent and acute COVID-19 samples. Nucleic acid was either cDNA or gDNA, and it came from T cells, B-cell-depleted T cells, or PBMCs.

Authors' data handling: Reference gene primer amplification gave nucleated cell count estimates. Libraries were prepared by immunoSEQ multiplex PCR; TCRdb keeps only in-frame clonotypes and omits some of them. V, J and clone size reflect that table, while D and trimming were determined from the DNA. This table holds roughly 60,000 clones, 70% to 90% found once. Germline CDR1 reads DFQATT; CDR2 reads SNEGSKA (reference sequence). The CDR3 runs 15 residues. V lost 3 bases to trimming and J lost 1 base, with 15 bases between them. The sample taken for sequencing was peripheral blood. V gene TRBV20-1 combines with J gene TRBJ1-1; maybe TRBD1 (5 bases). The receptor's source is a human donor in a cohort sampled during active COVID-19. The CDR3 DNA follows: TGCAGTGCTAGTGAACCGTCAAGGGGGAACACTGAAGCTTTCTTT. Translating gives CSASEPSRGNTEAFF.